The T cell receptor beta chain under discussion was sequenced for a study of post-analysis software for immune sequencing data (dated by TCRdb to the mid-2010s). Background for the entire study: Disease courses on record covered relapsing-remitting, secondary progressive and progressive-relapsing multiple sclerosis, though some patients had no subtype annotation. A subset of samples was prepared in parallel using single-end sample barcoding, then pooled and co-amplified after Illumina adapter ligation. The patient repertoires were compared against 11 previously published healthy control repertoires obtained from donors aged 6 to 25 years.

To demonstrate the VDJtools post-analysis software, TCR beta repertoires were profiled from the peripheral blood of about 13 young patients with multiple sclerosis. The patients with multiple sclerosis were children and adolescents between about 6 and 15 years of age. Compared with germline, V lacks 9 bases and J lacks 4 bases; bases without a gene match: 10. The CDR3 starts with the cysteine, ends with the phenylalanine, and has 14 residues. The only DNA kept is the CDR3, 42 bases in frame from the first base. CDR1 is given as LGHDT and CDR2 as YNNKEL, both from the germline V gene (reference sequence). A few counts support this clonotype. This clone's antigen is unknown. Base qualities are missing; no much larger clone stands one base away. Libraries were prepared through PCR. Instrument used: Illumina HiSeq 2500. To reduce PCR and sequencing biases, unique molecular identifiers were built into the TCR beta cDNA libraries. About 0.5 million cDNA molecules were obtained for every 1 to 10 million input T cells, so each molecule roughly corresponded to one T cell. The patient libraries were prepared and sequenced using the same protocol as the earlier healthy control dataset. Samples belonging to the same batch were prepared together, multiplexed and sequenced on a shared HiSeq lane. The authors' pipeline ran thus. Raw barcoded reads were processed with MIGEC, discarding single-read molecular identifier groups before consensus assembly and CDR3 extraction. VDJtools was used for post-analysis of the clonotype tables, and diversity was normalized by down-sampling every dataset to the size of the smallest sample. Repertoire overlap clustering matched CDR3 amino acid but not nucleotide sequences to correct batch-related cross-sample contamination. TCRdb took the public reads, trimmed them with fastp at Q25, ran MiXCR for clone calling and kept in-frame beta chains. Here each entry gathers all rows of one CDR3 protein and keeps the most common genes and DNA. These V and J calls rely on TCRdb rather than the paper's analysis. The sample contains about 540,000 distinct CDR3 sequences, roughly 34% of them found a single time. The ten largest clones represent 4.5% to 7.5% of the sample.

On the study overall, not on this receptor specifically: Direct clustering with F measure revealed strong co-clustering of samples prepared in the same batch, which led to a batch-effect correction. Multiple sclerosis patients had significantly lower normalized Chao1 diversity than controls, a result that suggests substantial peripheral T-cell clonal expansion. Significantly higher frequencies in patients than in controls were found for a few TRBV segments, including TRBV5-6, TRBV5-1 and TRBV20-1. The multiple sclerosis patient group was slightly younger than the control group.

The chain couples TRBV3-1 to TRBJ1-1; 8 of the junction bases match TRBD1. The receptor's source is a girl aged 2 to 17 with multiple sclerosis. The sequencing input was blood. The nucleotide sequence reads TGTGCCAGTCGCACCCAGGGGGCGTTCACTGAAGCTTTCTTT. Its translation is CASRTQGAFTEAFF. Supplemented by the reference TRBV3-1 and TRBJ1-1 proteins around the CDR3, the complete variable domain is DTAVSQTPKYLVTQMGNDKSIKCEQNLGHDTMYWYKQDSKKFLKIMFSYNNKELIINETVPNRFSPKSPDKAHLNLHINSLELGDSAVYFCASRTQGAFTEAFFGQGTRLTVV.